Each of the 14 T cell receptor beta chains below was sequenced from the same sample in a study of blood T cell repertoires in COVID-19. Profiled with immunoSEQ multiplex PCR; TCRdb holds only in-frame clones, not every one. The table lists about 390,000 clones, approximately 89% of them singletons. Sequences were obtained from peripheral blood. The receptors here all came from an older woman with COVID-19, enrolled during active disease.

Regarding this clone: Mismatch with germline at one junction end may stem from a read error. The chain has TRBV7-7 and TRBJ1-1, with 8 bases aligning to TRBD1. The V gene's germline CDR1 is SSHAT and CDR2 FNYEAQ (reference sequence). The CDR3 extends over 14 amino acids. The chain's CDR3 is CASSIRGLGTEAFF. The DNA for the CDR3 is TGTGCTAGCAGTATCAGGGGGCTCGGCACTGAAGCTTTCTTT.

The rearrangement links TRBV9 to TRBJ1-5; D not certain. With 1 base removed from V and 9 bases from J, the gap between germline ends came to 11 bases. The germline CDR1 and CDR2 sequences are SGDLS and YYNGEE. This CDR3 region has 13 residues. The CDR3 coding sequence is TGTGCCAGCAGCGTACTTGCGACGGGGCCCCAGCATTTT. Amino acids: CASSVLATGPQHF.

The chain couples TRBV5-5 to TRBJ1-5, with a possible D match to TRBD1 (6 bases). The CDR3 has 17 amino acids. Germline CDR1 and CDR2: SGHKS and YYEKEE (reference sequence). V was trimmed by 2 bases and J by 0 bases, leaving 15 bases between them. In DNA, the CDR3 is TGTGCCAGCAGCTTCCACCCGGACAGTTATAGCAATCAGCCCCAGCATTTT. This translates into CASSFHPDSYSNQPQHF. Based on the CDR3 plus reference TRBV5-5 and TRBJ1-5, the full variable domain is DAGVTQSPTHLIKTRGQQVTLRCSPISGHKSVSWYQQVLGQGPQFIFQYYEKEERGRGNFPDRFSARQFPNYSSELNVNALLLGDSALYLCASSFHPDSYSNQPQHFGDGTRLSIL.

The rearrangement joins TRBV18 to TRBJ2-5; 12 bases map to TRBD1. The CDR3 covers 16 residues. V was pared by 2 bases and J by 4 bases, with 5 bases of the junction left unmatched. The germline gives CDR1 KGHSH, CDR2 LQKENI. The CDR3 coding sequence is TGTGCCAGCTCACCATCGCGGGACAGGGGGCGAGAGACCCAGTACTTC. Residues: CASSPSRDRGRETQYF.

The chain has TRBV5-1 and TRBJ2-1; 10 nucleotides match TRBD2. This CDR3 has 15 residues. Per the germline V gene, CDR1 is SGHRS and CDR2 is YFSETQ. Trimming removed 0 bases from V and 7 bases from J; junction bases left unmatched: 4. The CDR3 DNA reads TGCGCCAGCAGCTTGGACGCTAGCGGGGGAAATGAGCAGTTCTTC. This translates into CASSLDASGGNEQFF.

The chain combines TRBV5-1 with TRBJ2-3; D possibly corresponds to TRBD2 (6 bases). The CDR3 consists of 16 residues. The germline V gene has CDR1 SGHRS and CDR2 YFSETQ. The ends were cut back, 3 bases at V and 0 bases at J, with 14 bases in the middle. CDR3 nucleotide sequence: TGCGCCAGCAGCTCAGGGCCAGGAGGGAGCACAGATACGCAGTATTTT. As protein: CASSSGPGGSTDTQYF.

V is TRBV4-1 and J is TRBJ2-1; TRBD2 might be the D (5 bases). CDR3 size: 13 residues. Trimming left V 4 bases short and J 1 base short, with 5 bases between. Germline lookup yields CDR1 MGHRA and CDR2 YSYEKL. The CDR3 reads CASSRGSYNEQFF. For the CDR3, the DNA is TGCGCCAGCAGCCGCGGGTCCTACAATGAGCAGTTCTTC.

This chain connects TRBV6-5 to TRBJ2-7; 7 nucleotides align to TRBD1. J gave up 2 bases and V 7 bases, and 11 bases lay outside the gene matches. This CDR3 comprises 15 residues. CDR1 is MNHEY and CDR2 is SVGAGI in the germline V gene. The CDR3 protein is CASIVPQTGTYEQYF. CDR3 coding DNA: TGTGCCAGCATCGTCCCTCAGACAGGGACCTACGAGCAGTACTTC.

The chain uses TRBV10-1 and TRBJ1-1; no definite D call. The CDR3 has 9 residues. Germline V gene data show CDR1 as WNHNN and CDR2 as SYGVQD (reference sequence). Trimming shortened V by 10 bases and J by 7 bases, and 7 bases separated the two germline ends. CDR3 region: CAIRCEAFF. The CDR3 DNA is TGCGCCATTCGGTGTGAAGCTTTCTTT.

The rearrangement uses TRBV6-5 and TRBJ1-1, with 9 positions matching TRBD1. Looked up from germline, CDR1 is MNHEY and CDR2 is SVGAGI. The V and J ends lost 6 bases and 5 bases, in that order; junction bases with no gene match: 7. This CDR3 has 14 amino acids. CDR3 residues: CASSPRGTGTEAFF. DNA for the CDR3: TGTGCCAGCAGCCCACGCGGGACAGGGACTGAAGCTTTCTTT.

The chain has TRBV29-1 and TRBJ2-1; TRBD2 might be the D (7 bases). V lost 3 bases, J lost 7 bases, and 13 bases lay in between. This CDR3 is built from 13 residues. Per germline, CDR1 SQVTM and CDR2 ANQGSEA. The CDR3: CSVEGGARNEQFF. CDR3 DNA: TGCAGCGTTGAGGGGGGGGCGAGGAATGAGCAGTTCTTC.

V usage is TRBV18 and J usage is TRBJ2-2; TRBD1 aligns across 7 bases. V lost 4 bases and J lost 6; bases outside the gene matches: 2. CDR3 length: 13 residues. Per germline, CDR1 KGHSH and CDR2 LQKENI. The CDR3 protein is CASSLTGPGELFF. The CDR3 nucleotides are TGTGCCAGCTCACTGACAGGGCCCGGGGAGCTGTTTTTT.

The V call is TRBV7-9, the J call TRBJ1-6; weak D call: TRBD1 (6 bases). V dropped 1 base and J dropped 10 bases, with 14 bases sitting between them. CDR3 length equals 15 residues. In germline, CDR1 is SEHNR, CDR2 FQNEAQ (reference sequence). DNA for the CDR3: TGTGCCAGCAGCTTAGGAATTACAGGGTTCTCACCCCTCCACTTT. Its translation is CASSLGITGFSPLHF.

This chain uses TRBV2 with TRBJ1-1, with 7 nucleotides matching TRBD1. Germline V gene data show CDR1 as SNHLY and CDR2 as FYNNEI. V gave up 6 bases and J gave up 5 bases; unmatched junction bases: 3. This CDR3 has 12 amino acids. CDR3: CASRHRGTEAFF. The CDR3 nucleotides read TGTGCCAGCAGGCACAGGGGTACTGAAGCTTTCTTT.